This T cell receptor beta chain was sequenced for a study of blood T cell repertoires in COVID-19. Turning to the study itself: Sites across the United States, Italy and Spain contributed samples from acute and convalescent COVID-19. Sample material is recorded as cDNA or gDNA derived from T cells, B-cell-depleted T cells, or PBMCs.

This clone was recorded many times. Profiling relied on immunoSEQ multiplex PCR, and the TCRdb table lists in-frame clones only, not all of them. This table has 250,000 to 300,000 clones, around 81% appearing once. Those who participated ranged in age from roughly 18 to 90 years and resided in about two dozen US areas. CDR3 length equals 15 residues. Germline-derived CDR1 and CDR2 are MNHEY and SVGAGI. The V end lost 2 bases, the J end lost 1 base, and 12 bases lay between the germline ends. This chain joins TRBV6-5 and TRBJ2-7; possibly TRBD1 for D (6 bases). The origin of this receptor is a man aged 45 to 65 who had recovered from COVID-19. Sequencing used PBMCs or T cells enriched from blood (not recorded which). The CDR3 loop reads CASSYVQGPSYEQYF. The CDR3 DNA reads as TGTGCCAGCAGTTACGTACAGGGACCTTCCTACGAGCAGTACTTC.